This entry lists 14 T cell receptor beta chains sequenced from one sample in a study of blood T cell repertoires in COVID-19. Clones were read by immunoSEQ multiplex PCR, and TCRdb kept only the in-frame ones, dropping some. The repertoire consists of under 250,000 clones, with around 81% occurring once and the leading ten covering about 9.8%. The sample taken for sequencing was PBMCs or T cells enriched from blood (not recorded which). The source is a woman aged 45-59 years with acute COVID-19.

J is TRBJ1-6 and V is TRBV28; a weak D match, TRBD1 (6 bases). The CDR3 has 14 residues. Germline lookup yields CDR1 MDHEN and CDR2 SYDVKM. The V end was cut by 7 bases, the J end by 8 bases, with 15 bases between. CDR3 protein: CASTSGGGHSPLHF. CDR3 in DNA: TGTGCCAGCACCTCGGGTGGGGGCCATTCACCCCTCCACTTT. Based on the CDR3 plus reference TRBV28 and TRBJ1-6, the full variable domain is DVKVTQSSRYLVKRTGEKVFLECVQDMDHENMFWYRQDPGLGLRLIYFSYDVKMKEKGDIPEGYSVSREKKERFSLILESASTNQTSMYLCASTSGGGHSPLHFGNGTRLTVT.

The chain employs TRBV5-5 and TRBJ1-2; 9 nucleotides agree with TRBD1. The CDR3 contains 14 residues. Germline values: CDR1 SGHKS, CDR2 YYEKEE (reference sequence). The V segment lost 4 bases and the J segment 7 bases; nucleotides outside the gene matches: 8. CDR3 sequence reads: CASSLNRGQGGYTF. The CDR3 nucleotides read TGTGCCAGCAGCCTAAACAGGGGGCAGGGTGGCTACACCTTC.

The genes are TRBV9 and TRBJ2-3, with 8 bases that match TRBD1. V shed 3 bases, J shed 1 base, and the junction held 7 bases outside the gene matches. The CDR3 totals 16 residues. CDR1 and CDR2 (germline): SGDLS, YYNGEE. The CDR3 DNA reads TGTGCCAGCAGCGCTATGGACAGGGCGGGCACAGATACGCAGTATTTT. It is translated as CASSAMDRAGTDTQYF. The whole variable domain, filled in from reference TRBV9 and TRBJ2-3, reads DSGVTQTPKHLITATGQRVTLRCSPRSGDLSVYWYQQSLDQGLQFLIQYYNGEERAKGNILERFSAQQFPDLHSELNLSSLELGDSALYFCASSAMDRAGTDTQYFGPGTRLTVL.

This clone was observed a few times. The chain is built from TRBV10-3 and TRBJ2-5, with TRBD1 matching over 9 bases. Per germline, CDR1 ENHRY and CDR2 SYGVKD. CDR3 length: 14 amino acids. The V and J ends lost 2 bases and 7 bases, in that order; junction bases with no gene match: 5. The chain's CDR3 is CAISEPKDRGTQYF. The CDR3 coding sequence is TGTGCCATCAGTGAGCCGAAGGACAGGGGGACCCAGTACTTC.

This chain connects TRBV14 to TRBJ1-5; D is ambiguous. The CDR3 is 14 residues long. The germline V gene encodes CDR1 SGHDN and CDR2 FVKESK. V was clipped by 1 base and J by 3 bases, with 7 bases between them. For the CDR3, the DNA is TGTGCCAGCAGCCAAGCCGGGTCCAATCAGCCCCAGCATTTT. This sequence encodes CASSQAGSNQPQHF.

CDR3: CASRPGNSNQPQHF. The CDR3 region has the DNA TGTGCCAGCAGACCAGGGAATAGCAATCAGCCCCAGCATTTT. The chain carries TRBV28 and TRBJ1-5; TRBD1 is a possible D gene (5 bases). Trimming took off 6 bases at V and 0 bases at J, with 9 bases between the two ends. The CDR3 runs to 14 residues. Germline CDR1 reads MDHEN; CDR2 reads SYDVKM.

V usage is TRBV29-1 and J usage is TRBJ2-2, with a possible D match to TRBD2 (5 bases). The CDR3 consists of 12 residues. The V and J ends lost 7 bases and 5 bases respectively, with 11 bases between them. The germline V gene encodes CDR1 SQVTM and CDR2 ANQGSEA. The CDR3 DNA is TGCAGCGGAATAGAGGGAACCGGGGAGCTGTTTTTT. Translating gives CSGIEGTGELFF.

The chain uses TRBV19 and TRBJ2-3; 9 bases are a match to TRBD2. J lost 7 bases, V lost 8 bases, and 10 bases had no gene match. This CDR3 contains 14 residues. Germline CDR1 reads LNHDA; CDR2 reads SQIVND (reference sequence). CDR3 nucleotides: TGTGCCAGTGGGTGGCGGGGGGGCCTTTATACGCAGTATTTT. Its translation is CASGWRGGLYTQYF.

The chain joins TRBV5-1 to TRBJ2-7; 7 bases match TRBD1. The ends lost 5 bases at V and 7 bases at J; junction bases unmatched: 12. Germline V gene sequence: CDR1 SGHRS, CDR2 YFSETQ. The CDR3 is 14 amino acids. This CDR3 is CASRKIGTEGEQYF. CDR3 sequence (DNA): TGCGCCAGCAGGAAAATCGGGACAGAAGGGGAGCAGTACTTC.

This chain joins TRBV7-2 and TRBJ2-4; the D is unclear. The germline V gene encodes CDR1 SGHTA and CDR2 FQGNSA. Trimming shortened V by 5 bases and J by 5 bases, and 13 bases separated the two germline ends. CDR3 size: 14 residues. In DNA, the CDR3 is TGTGCCAGCAGCCTTAGAGATATCCAAAACATTCAGTACTTC. It translates to CASSLRDIQNIQYF.

The V gene is TRBV9, the J gene TRBJ2-5; TRBD2 aligns across 9 bases. This CDR3 comprises 17 residues. The ends lost 0 bases at V and 0 bases at J; junction bases unmatched: 6. CDR1 and CDR2 from the germline V gene are SGDLS and YYNGEE. CDR3 protein: CASSVGSSGAYQETQYF. The DNA for the CDR3 is TGTGCCAGCAGCGTAGGGTCTAGCGGGGCCTACCAAGAGACCCAGTACTTC.

V and J are TRBV10-3 and TRBJ2-7; 8 bases are shared with TRBD1. CDR1 is ENHRY, CDR2 SYGVKD, per germline. The CDR3 sequence is 14 residues long. V shed 10 bases, J shed 2 bases, and the junction held 10 bases outside the gene matches. The CDR3 protein is CATQTGTGTYEQYF. The DNA for the CDR3 is TGTGCCACCCAGACCGGGACAGGTACCTACGAGCAGTACTTC.

This clone was observed a few times. This chain joins TRBV28 and TRBJ1-6, with a possible D match to TRBD1 (5 bases). Germline loops: CDR1 MDHEN, CDR2 SYDVKM. CDR3 length: 15 residues. Trimming removed 5 bases at V and 9 bases at J, with 17 bases between. CDR3 nucleotides: TGTGCCAGCAGTCCCCCGGGCAGGGTCGTTTCACCCCTCCACTTT. Translated: CASSPPGRVVSPLHF.

This clone was found a few times. This chain uses TRBV11-2 with TRBJ2-2; possibly TRBD1 for D (7 bases). There are 18 residues in the CDR3. Trimming left V 1 base short and J 7 bases short, with 22 bases between. Looked up from germline, CDR1 is SGHAT and CDR2 is FQNNGV. This CDR3 is CASSLAATLGGGGGELFF. CDR3 DNA: TGTGCCAGCAGCTTAGCCGCGACACTAGGAGGGGGCGGCGGGGAGCTGTTTTTT.